This entry lists 9 T cell receptor beta chains sequenced from one sample in a study of shared clonotypes between healthy human individuals. Produced via immunoSEQ multiplex PCR; TCRdb's table is partial and in-frame only. The sample holds approximately 840,000 clones, around 96% seen once. Positive CCR7 selection of CD45RO-negative cells yielded the naive CD8 cells, and terminally differentiated effector memory CD45RA+ cells were excluded. Source material: naive CD8+ T cells sorted from blood. These receptors were taken from a man aged 25 to 45 in good health.

The CDR3 bases are TGCAGCGTTGAATCCGACAGGGACTATGGCTACACCTTC. The encoded protein is CSVESDRDYGYTF. The chain joins TRBV29-1 to TRBJ1-2, with 7 bases lining up with TRBD1. The CDR3 covers 13 residues. V shed 2 bases and J 3 bases; nucleotides not matched to a gene: 3. Germline V CDR1 and CDR2: SQVTM, ANQGSEA. The full variable domain, with the rest looked up from reference TRBV29-1 and TRBJ1-2, is SAVISQKPSRDICQRGTSLTIQCQVDSQVTMMFWYRQQPGQSLTLIATANQGSEATYESGFVIDKFPISRPNLTFSTLTVSNMSPEDSSIYLCSVESDRDYGYTFGSGTRLTVV.

The V call is TRBV5-5, the J call TRBJ1-1; TRBD1 might be the D (6 bases). The CDR3 has 13 amino acids. Germline V gene sequence: CDR1 SGHKS, CDR2 YYEKEE (reference sequence). Trimming cost V 4 bases and J 3 bases, with 10 bases left between them. The CDR3 spells CASSVQGYTEAFF. Written as DNA, the CDR3 is TGTGCCAGCAGCGTACAGGGATACACTGAAGCTTTCTTT.

The gene calls are TRBV27 and TRBJ1-2, with 9 bases fitting TRBD1. The CDR3 totals 14 residues. V lost 7 bases, J lost 8 bases, and 11 bases stayed unmatched. Germline CDR1 reads MNHEY; CDR2 reads SMNVEV (reference sequence). The CDR3 nucleotides are TGTGCCAGCAAAATTAGGGGACAGGGAGACGGCTACACCTTC. Its protein product is CASKIRGQGDGYTF.

The chain recombines TRBV5-8 with TRBJ2-7; TRBD2 agrees at 8 bases. V lost 2 bases and J lost 4; bases outside the gene matches: 5. Per the germline V gene, CDR1 is SGHTS and CDR2 is YDEGEE. This CDR3 comprises 14 residues. The chain's CDR3 is CASSFVAGIYEQYF. The CDR3 DNA follows: TGTGCCAGCAGCTTTGTAGCGGGAATTTACGAGCAGTACTTC.

As for this clone: The same CDR3 arises from other DNA sequences in this sample as well. The V call is TRBV7-8, the J call TRBJ2-2, with D uncertain. Germline-derived CDR1 and CDR2 are SGHVS and FQNEAQ. CDR3 size: 14 residues. V was shortened by 1 base and J by 1 base, with 4 bases between the two germline ends. This CDR3 is CASSLVGNTGELFF. The CDR3 DNA is TGTGCCAGCAGCTTAGTGGGGAACACCGGGGAGCTGTTTTTT.

This sequence joins TRBV5-1 and TRBJ2-7; 9 bases are a match to TRBD2. CDR1 SGHRS and CDR2 YFSETQ come from the germline V gene. V trimming: 7 bases; J trimming: 2 bases; junction bases outside the gene matches: 10. CDR3 length: 15 residues. The CDR3 DNA is TGCGCCAGCTCTAGCGGGCGGGAGGGCCCCTACGAGCAGTACTTC. This codes for CASSSGREGPYEQYF.

V usage is TRBV29-1 and J usage is TRBJ1-1; TRBD1 matches at 8 bases. CDR1 and CDR2 from the germline V gene are SQVTM and ANQGSEA. The CDR3 is 12 amino acids. V lost 4 bases to trimming and J lost 7 bases; unmatched junction nucleotides: 5. DNA for the CDR3: TGCAGCGTTGCGGACAGGGTAAATGAAGCTTTCTTT. Its protein is CSVADRVNEAFF.

V gene TRBV25-1 combines with J gene TRBJ2-5; D may be TRBD1 or TRBD2 (5 bases each). Germline loops: CDR1 MGHDK, CDR2 SYGVNS. Trimming took 3 bases from V and 4 from J, leaving 24 bases between them. The CDR3 totals 18 residues. As DNA, the CDR3 is TGTGCCAGCAGTGACGGATCGAACCACCCGGGACCTATAGAGACCCAGTACTTC. Protein product: CASSDGSNHPGPIETQYF.

The gene calls are TRBV6-5 and TRBJ1-1, with D possibly being TRBD1 (5 bases). V lost 1 base, J lost 2 bases, and 8 bases lay in between. There are 14 residues in the CDR3. CDR1 and CDR2 from the germline V gene are MNHEY and SVGAGI. The CDR3 sequence is CASSYWQGNTEAFF. In DNA, the CDR3 is TGTGCCAGCAGTTACTGGCAGGGAAACACTGAAGCTTTCTTT.